This T cell receptor (beta chain) originates from a study of T cells after yellow fever vaccination. Study context: Researchers used SMART-Seq v4 Ultra Low Input to prepare fractions that had low cell numbers.

As for this clonotype: Antigen specificity is unknown. At one end the junction does not follow the germline gene, possibly because of a read error.

The CDR3 runs to 17 residues. Looked up from germline, CDR1 is MNHEY and CDR2 is SVGAGI. The TCR cDNA carried a universal primer site and UMIs from 5'RACE template switching. One entry per CDR3 protein, called by TCRdb with MiXCR from the 5' RACE reads. Of hundreds of thousands of distinct CDR3 sequences listed, around 3.9% are singletons. The study, taken as a whole, reports: The secondary response was weaker, and its peak arrived faster, on day 5 versus 15.

This sequence was found in a man younger than 35 who received the YFV17D yellow fever vaccine. The J gene is TRBJ2-1, the V gene TRBV6-5; D is unclear. This specimen consisted of PBMCs, obtained on the day of the yellow fever booster vaccination. CDR3 in DNA: TGTGCCAGCAGTTATCACCCCCCCTTTCCCGCCGACAATGAGGAGTTCTTC. Amino acid sequence: CASSYHPPFPADNEEFF.